A selection of T cell receptor beta chains follows, all from one sample in a study of CD8+CD57+ T cells in acquired aplastic anemia. TCRdb re-called the reads through MiXCR, storing one row per CDR3 protein. The sample lists about 98,000 distinct CDR3 sequences, 55% to 70% occurring once. Sequencing used sorted CD4+, CD8+, or CD8+CD57+ T cells (not recorded which) from PBMCs. The receptors come from a human donor with aplastic anemia. Both conserved end residues are part of each CDR3. A D gene is named only where the DNA matches it firmly. Size values are once, few and many counts, or a class for expanded clones, and some rows have none.

>TRBV10-3|NA|TRBJ1-2|NA
CAISESESARVYGYTF
TGTGCCATCAGTGAGTCGGAATCCGCACGAGTCTATGGCTACACCTTC
>TRBV2|few|TRBJ1-6|NA
CASEGYSPLHF
TGTGCCAGCGAGGGATATTCACCCCTCCACTTT
>TRBV7-7|NA|TRBJ2-7|NA
CASSPGVAATYEQYF
TGTGCTAGCAGCCCCGGGGTAGCGGCTACCTACGAGCAGTACTTC
>TRBV19|few|TRBJ1-1|TRBD1
CASRPGTGGAGTEAFF
TGTGCCAGTAGGCCGGGGACAGGGGGCGCGGGTACTGAAGCTTTCTTT
>TRBV19|many|TRBJ1-2|NA
CASSIDLEGGGYTF
TGTGCCAGTAGTATAGACCTGGAGGGCGGTGGCTACACCTTC
>TRBV11-2|NA|TRBJ2-6|NA
CASSLSQGGGGANVLTF
TGTGCCAGCAGCTTAAGCCAGGGCGGCGGCGGGGCCAACGTCCTGACTTTC
>TRBV5-6|NA|TRBJ2-2|NA
CASSLDRSRELFF
TGTGCCAGCAGCTTGGACCGGAGCAGGGAGCTGTTTTTT
>TRBV24-1|NA|TRBJ1-3|TRBD1
CATSDRQGITGNTIYF
TGTGCCACCAGTGATCGACAGGGCATCACTGGAAACACAATATATTTT
>TRBV5-6|many|TRBJ2-3|NA
CASSLGWSSYTDTQYF
TGTGCCAGCAGCTTGGGTTGGTCCTCCTACACAGATACGCAGTATTTT
>TRBV10-3|NA|TRBJ1-2|TRBD1
CAISESMTGTGDGYTF
TGTGCCATCAGTGAGTCGATGACTGGGACAGGGGATGGCTACACCTTC
>TRBV25-1|few|TRBJ2-2|TRBD2
CASSPSSLERGGSAAGELFF
TGTGCCAGCAGTCCTTCCTCTCTAGAGCGGGGGGGAAGCGCGGCCGGGGAGCTGTTTTTT
>TRBV19|NA|TRBJ1-5|NA
CASSIDRGQPQHF
TGTGCCAGTAGTATAGATCGTGGTCAGCCCCAGCATTTT
>TRBV7-9|few|TRBJ2-7|TRBD1
CASSLDRTGEYEQYF
TGTGCCAGCAGCTTAGACCGGACAGGGGAATACGAGCAGTACTTC
>TRBV19|NA|TRBJ1-3|NA
CASSFGLSGNTIYF
TGTGCCAGTAGTTTTGGGCTCTCTGGAAACACCATATATTTT
>TRBV24-1|NA|TRBJ2-5|NA
CARLMSSVETQYF
TGTGCAAGATTGATGAGCTCGGTTGAGACCCAGTACTTC
>TRBV20-1|NA|TRBJ2-7|NA
CSARGPGETYEQYF
TGCAGTGCTAGAGGGCCGGGAGAGACCTACGAGCAGTACTTC
>TRBV29-1|NA|TRBJ2-7|TRBD1
CSVEGGGTGVYGYEQYF
TGCAGCGTTGAAGGAGGAGGGACAGGCGTGTATGGGTACGAGCAGTACTTC
>TRBV30|once|TRBJ2-7|NA
CAWSVPWEVSYEQYF
TGTGCCTGGAGTGTACCGTGGGAGGTATCCTACGAGCAGTACTTC
>TRBV2|NA|TRBJ1-2|TRBD1
CATTGGGGYTF
TGTGCCACTACAGGGGGCGGTGGCTACACCTTC
>TRBV10-3|NA|TRBJ2-1|NA
CAIRGTYNEQFF
TGTGCCATCCGCGGGACCTACAATGAGCAGTTCTTC
>TRBV6-5|NA|TRBJ1-2|NA
CASSSFNRDGYTF
TGTGCCAGCAGTTCCTTTAACAGGGACGGCTACACCTTC
>TRBV29-1|NA|TRBJ2-7|TRBD1
CSVGTIDRAYYEQYF
TGCAGCGTTGGAACCATCGACAGGGCTTACTACGAGCAGTACTTC
>TRBV7-6|NA|TRBJ2-1|TRBD2
CASSWTSGSNEQFF
TGTGCCAGCAGCTGGACTAGCGGGAGTAATGAGCAGTTCTTC
>TRBV10-3|few|TRBJ1-4|TRBD1
CASTTGTNEKLFF
TGTGCCTCTACGACAGGGACAAATGAAAAACTGTTTTTT
>TRBV19|NA|TRBJ2-2|NA
CASSQGGGGELFF
TGTGCCAGTAGTCAAGGGGGTGGCGGGGAGCTGTTTTTT
>TRBV24-1|NA|TRBJ2-5|NA
CATSGGQSQETQYF
TGTGCCACCAGTGGAGGGCAGTCCCAAGAGACCCAGTACTTC
>TRBV12-3/TRBV12-4|NA|TRBJ2-7|NA
CASSFNPGPHEQYF
TGTGCCAGCAGTTTTAATCCAGGGCCCCACGAGCAGTACTTC
>TRBV7-2|NA|TRBJ2-2|NA
CASSLSGELFF
TGTGCCAGCAGCCTATCCGGGGAGCTGTTTTTT
>TRBV15|NA|TRBJ2-7|TRBD2
CATSRDVNSGYEQYF
TGTGCCACCAGCAGAGATGTGAATAGCGGGTACGAGCAGTACTTC
>TRBV20-1|NA|TRBJ2-7|TRBD2
CSARDVITGGVYEQYF
TGCAGTGCTAGAGATGTTATAACGGGAGGGGTCTACGAGCAGTACTTC
>TRBV7-3|NA|TRBJ2-7|TRBD2
CASSEMGGYEQYF
TGTGCCAGCAGCGAAATGGGGGGGTACGAGCAGTACTTC
>TRBV20-1|NA|TRBJ2-7|NA
CSARDWRGAYEQYF
TGCAGTGCTAGAGATTGGAGGGGAGCCTACGAGCAGTACTTC
>TRBV5-1|NA|TRBJ2-7|NA
CASSSSLYEQYF
TGCGCCAGCAGCTCGAGCCTATACGAGCAGTACTTC
>TRBV15|NA|TRBJ1-6|TRBD1
CATSTPNGQANSPLHF
TGTGCCACCAGCACACCTAACGGACAGGCCAATTCACCCCTCCACTTT
>TRBV12-3/TRBV12-4|many|TRBJ1-1|TRBD1
CASRTDRGMNTEAFF
TGTGCCAGCAGAACGGACAGGGGAATGAACACTGAAGCTTTCTTT
>TRBV7-2|once|TRBJ1-1|TRBD1
CASVGTAFTEAFF
TGTGCCAGCGTAGGGACAGCGTTCACTGAAGCTTTCTTT
>TRBV15|few|TRBJ2-5|NA
CATSRDRQTPLRETQYF
TGTGCCACCAGCAGAGATCGGCAGACACCTCTCAGGGAGACCCAGTACTTC
>TRBV19|NA|TRBJ2-1|NA
CASSTRGARNEQFF
TGTGCCAGTAGCACTCGTGGGGCAAGGAATGAGCAGTTCTTC
>TRBV27|NA|TRBJ1-2|NA
CASSLSGVGYGYTF
TGTGCCAGCAGTTTATCCGGGGTCGGCTATGGCTACACCTTC